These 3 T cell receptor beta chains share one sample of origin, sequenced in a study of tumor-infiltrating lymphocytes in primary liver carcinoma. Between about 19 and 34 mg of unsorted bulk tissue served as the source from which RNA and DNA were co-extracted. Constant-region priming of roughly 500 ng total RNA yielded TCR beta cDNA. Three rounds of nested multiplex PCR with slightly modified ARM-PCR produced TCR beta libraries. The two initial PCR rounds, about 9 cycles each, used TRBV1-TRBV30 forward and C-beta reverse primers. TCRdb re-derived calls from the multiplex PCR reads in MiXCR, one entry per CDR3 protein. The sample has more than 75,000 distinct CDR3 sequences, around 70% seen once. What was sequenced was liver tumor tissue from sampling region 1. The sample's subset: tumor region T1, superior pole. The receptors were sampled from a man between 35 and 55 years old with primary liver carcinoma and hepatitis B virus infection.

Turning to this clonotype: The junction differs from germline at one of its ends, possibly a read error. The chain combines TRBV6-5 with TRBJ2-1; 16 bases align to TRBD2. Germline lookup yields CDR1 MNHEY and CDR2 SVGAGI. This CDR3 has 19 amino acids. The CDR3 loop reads CACTPGTSGRGGAYSEQLF. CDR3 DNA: TGTGCCTGCACTCCCGGGACTAGCGGGAGGGGCGGCGCCTACAGTGAGCAGCTCTTC.

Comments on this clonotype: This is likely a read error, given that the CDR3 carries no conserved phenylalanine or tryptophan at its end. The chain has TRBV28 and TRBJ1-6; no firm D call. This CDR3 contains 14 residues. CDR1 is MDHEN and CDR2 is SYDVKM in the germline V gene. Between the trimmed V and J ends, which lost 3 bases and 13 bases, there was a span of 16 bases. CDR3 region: CASSLEARIWPLHL. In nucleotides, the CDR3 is TGTGCCAGCAGTTTGGAGGCCAGGATTTGGCCCCTCCACCTT.

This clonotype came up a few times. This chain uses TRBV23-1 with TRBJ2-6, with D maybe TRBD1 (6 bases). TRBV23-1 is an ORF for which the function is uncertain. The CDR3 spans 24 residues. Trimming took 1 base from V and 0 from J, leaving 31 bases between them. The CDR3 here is CASSQCRMVTGKLLICSGANVLTF. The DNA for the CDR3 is TGCGCCAGCAGTCAATGCCGAATGGTTACAGGGAAACTACTGATTTGCTCTGGGGCCAACGTCCTGACTTTC.